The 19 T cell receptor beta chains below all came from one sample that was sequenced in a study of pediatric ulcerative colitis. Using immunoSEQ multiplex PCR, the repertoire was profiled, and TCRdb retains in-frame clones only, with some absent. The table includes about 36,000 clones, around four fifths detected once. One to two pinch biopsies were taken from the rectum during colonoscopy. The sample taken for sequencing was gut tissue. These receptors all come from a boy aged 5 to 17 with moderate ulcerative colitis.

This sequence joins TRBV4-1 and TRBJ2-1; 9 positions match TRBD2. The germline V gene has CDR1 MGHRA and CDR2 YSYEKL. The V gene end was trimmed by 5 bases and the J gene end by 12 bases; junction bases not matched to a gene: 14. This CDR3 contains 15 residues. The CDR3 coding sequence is TGCGCCAGCAGCGCCTCCTACGTGGCGGGGGGGTTGCAGTTCTTC. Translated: CASSASYVAGGLQFF.

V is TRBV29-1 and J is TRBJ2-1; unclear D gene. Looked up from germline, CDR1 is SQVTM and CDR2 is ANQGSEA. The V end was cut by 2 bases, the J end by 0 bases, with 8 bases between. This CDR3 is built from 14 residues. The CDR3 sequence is CSVELWSSYNEQFF. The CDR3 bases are TGCAGCGTTGAACTGTGGAGCTCCTACAATGAGCAGTTCTTC.

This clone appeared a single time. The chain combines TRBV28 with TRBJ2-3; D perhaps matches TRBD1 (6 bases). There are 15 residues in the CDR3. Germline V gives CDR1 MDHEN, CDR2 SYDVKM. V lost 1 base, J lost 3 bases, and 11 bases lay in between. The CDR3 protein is CASSLSGANTDTQYF. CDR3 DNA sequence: TGTGCCAGCAGTTTATCAGGGGCCAATACAGATACGCAGTATTTT.

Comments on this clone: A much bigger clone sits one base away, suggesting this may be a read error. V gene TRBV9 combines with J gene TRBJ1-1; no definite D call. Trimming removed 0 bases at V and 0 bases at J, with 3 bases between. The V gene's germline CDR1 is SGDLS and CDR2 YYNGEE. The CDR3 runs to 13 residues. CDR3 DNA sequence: TGTGCCAGCAGCGTAGCCGTGAACACTGAAGCTTTCTTT. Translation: CASSVAVNTEAFF.

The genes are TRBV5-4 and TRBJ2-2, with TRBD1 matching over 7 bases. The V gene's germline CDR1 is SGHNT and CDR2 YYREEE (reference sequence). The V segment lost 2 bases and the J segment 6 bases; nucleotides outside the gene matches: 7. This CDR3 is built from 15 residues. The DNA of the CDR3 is TGTGCCAGCAGCTTCAAGACAGGGTTGGCCGGGGAGCTGTTTTTT. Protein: CASSFKTGLAGELFF.

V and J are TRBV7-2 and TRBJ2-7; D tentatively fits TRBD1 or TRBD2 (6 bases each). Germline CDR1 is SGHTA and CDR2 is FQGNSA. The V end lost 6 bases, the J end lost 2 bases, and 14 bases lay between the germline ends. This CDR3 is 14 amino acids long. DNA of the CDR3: TGTGCCAGCAGTGGCTACGGGGGCACCTACGAGCAGTACTTC. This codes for CASSGYGGTYEQYF.

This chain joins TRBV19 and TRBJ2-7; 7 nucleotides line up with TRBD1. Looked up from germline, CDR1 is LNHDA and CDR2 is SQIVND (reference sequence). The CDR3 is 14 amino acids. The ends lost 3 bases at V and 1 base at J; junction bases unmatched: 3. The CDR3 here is CASSIWDSSYEQYF. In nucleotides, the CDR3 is TGTGCCAGTAGTATTTGGGACAGTTCCTACGAGCAGTACTTC.

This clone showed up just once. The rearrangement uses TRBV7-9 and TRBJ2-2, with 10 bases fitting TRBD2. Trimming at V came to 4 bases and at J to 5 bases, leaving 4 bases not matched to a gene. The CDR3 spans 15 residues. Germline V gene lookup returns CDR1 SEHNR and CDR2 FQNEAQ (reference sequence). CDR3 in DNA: TGTGCCAGCAGCTCAAAGCGGGAGGGTACCGGGGAGCTGTTTTTT. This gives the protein CASSSKREGTGELFF.

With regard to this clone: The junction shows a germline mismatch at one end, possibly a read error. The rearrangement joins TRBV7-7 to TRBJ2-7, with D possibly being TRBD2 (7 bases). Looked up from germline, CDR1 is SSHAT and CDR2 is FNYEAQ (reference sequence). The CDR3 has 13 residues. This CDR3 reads CASSPNREGEQYF. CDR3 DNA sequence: TGTGCTAGCAGCCCAAACAGGGAGGGCGAGCAGTACTTC.

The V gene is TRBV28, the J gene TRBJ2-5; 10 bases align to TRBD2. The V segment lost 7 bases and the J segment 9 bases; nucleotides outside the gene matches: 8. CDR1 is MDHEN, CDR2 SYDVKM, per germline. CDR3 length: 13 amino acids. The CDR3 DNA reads TGTGCCAGCATGCTAGCGGGGGCCGGGTCCCAGTACTTC. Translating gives CASMLAGAGSQYF.

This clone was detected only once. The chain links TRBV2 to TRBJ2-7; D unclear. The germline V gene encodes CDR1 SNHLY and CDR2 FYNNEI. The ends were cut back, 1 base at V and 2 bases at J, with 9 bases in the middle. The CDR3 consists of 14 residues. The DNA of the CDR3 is TGTGCCAGCAGTGAAGAGGGTGTTCCCTACGAGCAGTACTTC. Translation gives CASSEEGVPYEQYF.

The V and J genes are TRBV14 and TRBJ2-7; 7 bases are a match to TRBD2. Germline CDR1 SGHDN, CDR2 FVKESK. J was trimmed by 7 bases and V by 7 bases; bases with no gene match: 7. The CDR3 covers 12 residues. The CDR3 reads CASNDGAGEQYF. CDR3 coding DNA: TGTGCCAGCAACGACGGAGCGGGGGAGCAGTACTTC.

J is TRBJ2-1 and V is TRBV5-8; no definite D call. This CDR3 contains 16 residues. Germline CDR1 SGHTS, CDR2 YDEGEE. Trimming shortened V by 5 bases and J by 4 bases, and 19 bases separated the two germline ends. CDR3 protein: CASRPVQVSIYNEQFF. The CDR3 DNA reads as TGTGCCAGCAGACCCGTCCAGGTTTCCATTTACAATGAGCAGTTCTTC. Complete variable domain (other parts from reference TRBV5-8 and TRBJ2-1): EAGVTQSPTHLIKTRGQQATLRCSPISGHTSVYWYQQALGLGLQFLLWYDEGEERNRGNFPPRFSGRQFPNYSSELNVNALELEDSALYLCASRPVQVSIYNEQFFGPGTRLTVL.

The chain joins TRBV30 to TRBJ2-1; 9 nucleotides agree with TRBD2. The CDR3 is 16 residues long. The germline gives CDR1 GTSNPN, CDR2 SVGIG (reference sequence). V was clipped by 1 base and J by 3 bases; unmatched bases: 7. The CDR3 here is CAWSGPAGGNYNEQFF. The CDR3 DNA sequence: TGTGCCTGGAGTGGACCGGCGGGAGGGAACTACAATGAGCAGTTCTTC.

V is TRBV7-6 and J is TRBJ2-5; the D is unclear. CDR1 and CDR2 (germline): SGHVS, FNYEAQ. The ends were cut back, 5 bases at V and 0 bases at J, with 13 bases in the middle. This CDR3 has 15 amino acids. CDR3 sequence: CASSVAFRYQETQYF. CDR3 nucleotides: TGTGCCAGCAGCGTGGCATTTAGGTACCAAGAGACCCAGTACTTC.

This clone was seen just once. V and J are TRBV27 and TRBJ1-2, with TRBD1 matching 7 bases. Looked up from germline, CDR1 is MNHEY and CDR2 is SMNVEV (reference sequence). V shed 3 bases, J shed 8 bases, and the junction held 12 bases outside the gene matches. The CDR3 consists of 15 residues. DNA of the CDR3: TGTGCCAGCAGTTTGTCTATTACAGGGGCGCGGGGCTACACCTTC. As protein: CASSLSITGARGYTF.

CDR3: CASSLMSSGGSYEQYF. The CDR3 coding sequence is TGTGCCAGCAGCTTAATGTCGAGCGGGGGCTCCTACGAGCAGTACTTC. The rearrangement uses TRBV7-8 and TRBJ2-7, with 8 bases lining up with TRBD2. CDR3 length: 16 residues. Germline loops: CDR1 SGHVS, CDR2 FQNEAQ. The V gene end was trimmed by 2 bases and the J gene end by 0 bases; junction bases not matched to a gene: 6.

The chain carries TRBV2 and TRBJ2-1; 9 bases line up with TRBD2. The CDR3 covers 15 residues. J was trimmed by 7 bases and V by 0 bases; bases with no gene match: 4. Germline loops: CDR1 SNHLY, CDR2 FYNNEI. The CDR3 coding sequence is TGTGCCAGCAGTGAAGCGCGGGGGGGCTGGAATGAGCAGTTCTTC. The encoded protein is CASSEARGGWNEQFF.

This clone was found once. The CDR3 here is CASSWGTGVYEQYF. In DNA form, the CDR3 reads TGTGCCAGCAGCTGGGGGACAGGGGTTTACGAGCAGTACTTC. This chain uses TRBV7-9 with TRBJ2-7, with TRBD1 matching over 10 bases. The CDR3 covers 14 residues. V trimming: 4 bases; J trimming: 4 bases; junction bases outside the gene matches: 4. Germline CDR1 and CDR2: SEHNR and FQNEAQ (reference sequence).